This T cell receptor (beta chain) was sequenced for a study of tumor-infiltrating lymphocytes in localized non-small cell lung cancer. V was cut by 5 bases and J by 2 bases, with 13 bases left in between. The CDR3 consists of 14 residues. Looked up from germline, CDR1 is LNHDA and CDR2 is SQIVND (reference sequence). Using immunoSEQ multiplex PCR, the repertoire was profiled, and TCRdb retains in-frame clones only, with some absent. The sample has about 3,000 clones; under 65% are singletons. Specimen: uninvolved lung tissue not adjacent to the tumor. This TCR was recovered from a human donor with non-small cell lung cancer. V gene TRBV19 combines with J gene TRBJ2-7; D is unclear. This CDR3 is CASSYSDRTYEQYF. Here the CDR3 DNA reads TGTGCCAGTAGTTATTCGGACCGCACCTACGAGCAGTACTTC.